This T cell receptor (beta chain) came from a study of control samples from healthy donors and cancer patients. Generated by immunoSEQ multiplex PCR, the TCRdb table keeps only in-frame clones and is missing some. The sample includes tens of thousands of clones, 80% to 90% seen only once; the top ten take under 2%. The length of the CDR3 is 18 residues. Germline CDR1 is SGHRS and CDR2 is YFSETQ. The V end lost 4 bases, the J end lost 5 bases, and 28 bases lay between the germline ends. This TCR came from a woman in her sixties with head and neck cancer. The chain uses TRBV5-1 and TRBJ2-7; D is perhaps TRBD1 or TRBD2 (6 bases each). What was sequenced was PBMCs. CDR3 sequence reads: CASSGRSGGAGRGNEQYF. DNA for the CDR3: TGCGCCAGCAGCGGGAGGTCCGGGGGCGCCGGGCGAGGCAACGAGCAGTACTTC.